These 18 T cell receptor beta chains share one sample of origin, sequenced in a study of T cell responses to AZD1222 COVID-19 vaccine. The method was immunoSEQ multiplex PCR; TCRdb's version includes in-frame clones alone and lacks a portion of them. Its listing shows over 140,000 clones. Sequenced sample: peripheral blood. These receptors were obtained from an adult in good health.

The gene calls are TRBV7-9 and TRBJ1-1; D is uncertain. Trimming took 3 bases from V and 3 from J, leaving 8 bases between them. Germline V CDR1 and CDR2: SEHNR, FQNEAQ (reference sequence). This CDR3 has 13 amino acids. Here the CDR3 reads CASSFGVDTEAFF. CDR3 nucleotide sequence: TGTGCCAGCAGCTTTGGGGTAGACACTGAAGCTTTCTTT.

For the CDR3, the DNA is TGTGCCAGTAGTATTAACGGCCAGGGGTGGCAGCCCCAGCATTTT. The encoded protein is CASSINGQGWQPQHF. The chain links TRBV19 to TRBJ1-5; possible D gene TRBD1, 6 bases. The CDR3 has 15 amino acids. The germline V and J ends were trimmed by 3 bases and 7 bases, with 16 bases remaining between them. CDR1 is LNHDA and CDR2 is SQIVND in the germline V gene (reference sequence).

V gene TRBV12-3 or TRBV12-4 combines with J gene TRBJ1-6, with a weak D call TRBD1 (5 bases). There are 13 residues in the CDR3. V lost 3 bases and J lost 11, with 11 bases in between. The CDR3 sequence: CASSLDNRPPLHF. The CDR3 DNA reads TGTGCCAGCAGTTTGGACAATCGTCCACCCCTCCACTTT.

The chain recombines TRBV2 with TRBJ1-5, with D maybe TRBD1 (6 bases). Trimming pared 4 bases from V and 0 bases from J, leaving 10 bases between. The CDR3 has 15 amino acids. Germline CDR1 and CDR2: SNHLY and FYNNEI. CDR3 sequence (DNA): TGTGCCAGCAGTGGGACAGTCCGTAGCAATCAGCCCCAGCATTTT. It translates to CASSGTVRSNQPQHF.

V and J are TRBV6-5 and TRBJ1-1, with 9 bases matching TRBD1. V shed 3 bases and J 1 base; nucleotides not matched to a gene: 6. The length of the CDR3 is 16 residues. Germline assignment: CDR1 MNHEY and CDR2 SVGAGI. For the CDR3, the DNA is TGTGCCAGCAGTTATCTACAGGGGGCGAGGAACACTGAAGCTTTCTTT. Amino acid sequence: CASSYLQGARNTEAFF.

This rearrangement joins TRBV6-5 to TRBJ1-1; D is unclear. The germline V and J ends were trimmed by 10 bases and 1 base, with 10 bases remaining between them. In germline, CDR1 is MNHEY, CDR2 SVGAGI. The CDR3 length is 12 residues. The CDR3 bases are TGTGCCACCCAGCCCCCGAACACTGAAGCTTTCTTT. Residues: CATQPPNTEAFF.

The rearrangement uses TRBV7-6 and TRBJ2-1, with D maybe TRBD1 (6 bases). The length of the CDR3 is 15 residues. V gave up 0 bases and J gave up 2 bases, with 8 bases separating them. Germline V gene lookup returns CDR1 SGHVS and CDR2 FNYEAQ. The CDR3 region is CASSLAAGAYNEQFF. The CDR3 nucleotides are TGTGCCAGCAGCTTAGCGGCAGGGGCCTACAATGAGCAGTTCTTC.

The chain links TRBV9 to TRBJ1-3; D may be TRBD1 (5 bases). The CDR3 consists of 16 residues. The V end lost 4 bases, the J end lost 3 bases, and 17 bases lay between the germline ends. Germline-derived CDR1 and CDR2 are SGDLS and YYNGEE. CDR3 coding DNA: TGTGCCAGCAGCCCAGAGGTCCAGGGTCTTGGAAACACCATATATTTT. Amino acids: CASSPEVQGLGNTIYF.

This chain joins TRBV3-1 (or the pseudogene TRBV3-2) and TRBJ1-4, with a weak D call TRBD1 (5 bases). This CDR3 is built from 15 residues. With 4 bases removed from V and 2 bases from J, the gap between germline ends came to 11 bases. Germline-derived CDR1 and CDR2 are LGHDT and YNNKEL (reference sequence). The CDR3, as DNA: TGTGCCAGCAGCCTATTTAAGGGGACTAATGAAAAACTGTTTTTT. Its protein product is CASSLFKGTNEKLFF.

The J gene is TRBJ1-4, the V gene TRBV19, with unresolved D. V was cut by 1 base and J by 4 bases, with 7 bases left in between. The CDR3 runs to 14 residues. Germline V gene lookup returns CDR1 LNHDA and CDR2 SQIVND (reference sequence). CDR3 sequence: CASSIAAFNEKLFF. CDR3 DNA sequence: TGTGCCAGTAGTATAGCGGCATTTAATGAAAAACTGTTTTTT.

The V call is TRBV24-1, the J call TRBJ1-3, with D perhaps matching TRBD1 (6 bases). Germline CDR1 reads KGHDR; CDR2 reads SFDVKD. The CDR3 has 18 residues. Trimming cost V 9 bases and J 1 base, with 24 bases left between them. CDR3 in DNA: TGTGCCACCGGTCCGCTGGGCGGGGGCCAAACTTCTGGAAACACCATATATTTT. Its translation: CATGPLGGGQTSGNTIYF.

This chain joins TRBV3-1 (or the pseudogene TRBV3-2) and TRBJ1-3; D not resolved. The CDR3 loop spans 15 amino acids. Germline CDR1 and CDR2: LGHDT and YNNKEL (reference sequence). V lost 1 base and J lost 1, with 8 bases in between. The CDR3 spells CASSQVRSSGNTIYF. The CDR3 DNA is TGTGCCAGCAGCCAAGTCCGGTCATCTGGAAACACCATATATTTT.

The chain is built from TRBV27 and TRBJ2-2; possibly TRBD1 for D (6 bases). V was pared by 6 bases and J by 7 bases, with 15 bases between. CDR1 is MNHEY, CDR2 SMNVEV, per germline (reference sequence). The CDR3 consists of 14 residues. Written as DNA, the CDR3 is TGTGCCAGCAGACCGGCAGGGGCGGGCGGGGAGCTGTTTTTT. Its protein product is CASRPAGAGGELFF.

V usage is TRBV7-3 and J usage is TRBJ2-7; D could derive from TRBD1 or TRBD2 (6 bases each). Per germline, CDR1 SGHTA and CDR2 FQGTGA. This CDR3 contains 15 residues. V was cut by 2 bases and J by 5 bases, with 16 bases left in between. The CDR3 protein is CASSLQGGPLDEQYF. Here the CDR3 DNA reads TGTGCCAGCAGCTTACAAGGGGGGCCCCTAGACGAGCAGTACTTC.

The CDR3 protein is CATSRDIMNTEAFF. CDR3 coding DNA: TGTGCCACCAGCAGAGATATAATGAACACTGAAGCTTTCTTT. This chain links TRBV15 with TRBJ1-1; D gene ambiguous. Germline assignment: CDR1 LNHNV and CDR2 YYDKDF (reference sequence). Trimming took off 0 bases at V and 0 bases at J, with 5 bases between the two ends. This CDR3 has 14 residues.

The rearrangement joins TRBV7-2 to TRBJ1-5, with D possibly TRBD1 on 5 matching bases. V lost 5 bases to trimming and J lost 8 bases, with 16 bases between them. CDR1 is SGHTA, CDR2 FQGNSA, per germline. The CDR3 covers 14 residues. CDR3 nucleotides: TGTGCCAGCAGCCCGGATGTGGGGACGGAGCCCCAGCATTTT. Its translation is CASSPDVGTEPQHF.

V is TRBV12-3 or TRBV12-4 and J is TRBJ1-1; D unresolved. V lost 2 bases to trimming and J lost 4 bases, with 8 bases between them. The CDR3 covers 13 residues. CDR3 coding DNA: TGTGCCAGCAGTTTATACAGCGGCACTGAAGCTTTCTTT. Translating it yields CASSLYSGTEAFF.

The chain is built from TRBV11-3 and TRBJ1-4; tentatively, D is TRBD1 (5 bases). V lost 0 bases, J lost 7 bases, and 12 bases lay in between. This CDR3 contains 15 residues. Germline V gives CDR1 SGHNT, CDR2 YENEEA. The CDR3 loop is CASSLEGQRGEKLFF. CDR3 sequence (DNA): TGTGCCAGCAGCTTAGAAGGGCAGAGGGGTGAAAAACTGTTTTTT.